This passage covers 2 T cell receptor beta chains from one sample sequenced in a study of cytomegalovirus exposure and HLA in healthy donors (dated by TCRdb to 2015 to 2018). The method behind the library was the immunoSEQ multiplex PCR assay. For the multiplex PCR, a mixture combining 60 forward primers for TCR Vbeta segments and 13 reverse primers for TCR Jbeta segments was used. This is the immuneACCESS table as TCRdb keeps it, with only in-frame sequences that have V and J called. A part of the clones is gone; compared with another copy, unresolved V genes explain less than half, and the rest is unexplained. For this sample the table gives 170,000 or so clones, of which roughly 78% were detected only once. Jointly, the top ten make up 0.6% to 0.7% of the sample. The sample consisted of PBMCs. Source of these receptors: a boy aged 5 to 17 in good health and CMV-seronegative.

V and J are TRBV11-3 and TRBJ2-7; D might be TRBD1 (6 bases). V lost 5 bases to trimming and J lost 3 bases, with 17 bases between them. CDR3 length: 15 residues. In germline, CDR1 is SGHNT, CDR2 YENEEA. The CDR3 region has the DNA TGTGCCAGCAGCCCCGGTTCAGGGGATCGCTACGAGCAGTACTTC. It specifies CASSPGSGDRYEQYF. Complete variable domain (other parts from reference TRBV11-3 and TRBJ2-7): EAGVVQSPRYKIIEKKQPVAFWCNPISGHNTLYWYLQNLGQGPELLIRYENEEAVDDSQLPKDRFSAERLKGVDSTLKIQPAELGDSAVYLCASSPGSGDRYEQYFGPGTRLTVT.

This rearrangement joins TRBV7-2 to TRBJ1-3; D is possibly TRBD1 (6 bases). Germline V gives CDR1 SGHTA, CDR2 FQGNSA. The CDR3 contains 16 residues. Trimming removed 5 bases at V and 0 bases at J, with 14 bases between. Written as DNA, the CDR3 is TGTGCCAGCAGCCCAGACAGGTGGAGCTCTGGAAACACCATATATTTT. It codes for CASSPDRWSSGNTIYF.